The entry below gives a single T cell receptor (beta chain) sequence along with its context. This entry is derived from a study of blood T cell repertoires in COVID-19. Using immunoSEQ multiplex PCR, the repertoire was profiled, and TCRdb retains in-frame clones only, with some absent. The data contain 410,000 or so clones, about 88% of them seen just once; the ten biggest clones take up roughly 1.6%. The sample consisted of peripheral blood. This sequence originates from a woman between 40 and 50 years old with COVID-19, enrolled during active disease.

The DNA for the CDR3 is TGTGCCAGCAGCTCTTTCGGGACATTTGATCAGCCCCAGCATTTT. It encodes CASSSFGTFDQPQHF. This sequence joins TRBV5-5 and TRBJ1-5; D possibly corresponds to TRBD1 (6 bases). The germline V gene encodes CDR1 SGHKS and CDR2 YYEKEE (reference sequence). This CDR3 has 15 amino acids. The V and J ends lost 3 bases and 5 bases respectively, with 15 bases between them.